This TCR beta chain was sequenced for a study of blood T cell repertoires in COVID-19. Study-level background: PBMCs, B-cell-depleted T cells, or T cells were the source of the cDNA or gDNA that made up the material.

Authors' processing steps: Amplifying reference gene primers gave estimates of nucleated cell counts. Profiled with immunoSEQ multiplex PCR; TCRdb holds only in-frame clones, not every one. D and trimming come from the DNA, and the V and J calls and clone size come from that table. The sample shows roughly 300,000 clones, around 87% of them seen only once. A note on this clone: Other DNA sequences in this specimen translate into the identical CDR3.

Adults between about 18 and 95 years of age took part from under 25 US areas. All recovered Cohort 3 donors got two negative PCRs, got clearance, or saw symptom resolution. The sample taken for sequencing was PBMCs or T cells enriched from blood (not recorded which). The source is a woman in her 30s who had recovered from COVID-19.

This CDR3 reads CASRPPGGGNTIYF. CDR3 DNA sequence: TGTGCCAGCAGACCCCCAGGGGGCGGAAACACCATATATTTT. The chain recombines TRBV28 with TRBJ1-3; 8 nucleotides agree with TRBD1. The V gene end was trimmed by 6 bases and the J gene end by 4 bases; junction bases not matched to a gene: 5. CDR1 and CDR2 (germline): MDHEN, SYDVKM. The CDR3 consists of 14 residues. Drawing the rest from reference TRBV28 and TRBJ1-3, the complete variable domain is DVKVTQSSRYLVKRTGEKVFLECVQDMDHENMFWYRQDPGLGLRLIYFSYDVKMKEKGDIPEGYSVSREKKERFSLILESASTNQTSMYLCASRPPGGGNTIYFGEGSWLTVV.